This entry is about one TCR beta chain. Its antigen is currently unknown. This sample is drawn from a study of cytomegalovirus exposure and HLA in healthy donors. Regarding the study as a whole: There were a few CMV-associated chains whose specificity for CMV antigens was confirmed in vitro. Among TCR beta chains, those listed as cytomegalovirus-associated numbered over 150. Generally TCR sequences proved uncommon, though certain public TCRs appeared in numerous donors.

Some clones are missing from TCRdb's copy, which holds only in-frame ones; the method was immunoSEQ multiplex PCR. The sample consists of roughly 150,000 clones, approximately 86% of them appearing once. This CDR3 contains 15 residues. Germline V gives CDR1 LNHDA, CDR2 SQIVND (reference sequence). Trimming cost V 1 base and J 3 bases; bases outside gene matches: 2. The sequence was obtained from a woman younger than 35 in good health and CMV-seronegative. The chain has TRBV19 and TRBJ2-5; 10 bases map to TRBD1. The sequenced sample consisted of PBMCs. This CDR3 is CASSIVGQGEETQYF. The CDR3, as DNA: TGTGCCAGTAGTATAGTAGGACAGGGGGAAGAGACCCAGTACTTC. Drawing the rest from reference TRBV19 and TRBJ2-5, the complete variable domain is DGGITQSPKYLFRKEGQNVTLSCEQNLNHDAMYWYRQDPGQGLRLIYYSQIVNDFQKGDIAEGYSVSREKKESFPLTVTSAQKNPTAFYLCASSIVGQGEETQYFGPGTRLLVL.